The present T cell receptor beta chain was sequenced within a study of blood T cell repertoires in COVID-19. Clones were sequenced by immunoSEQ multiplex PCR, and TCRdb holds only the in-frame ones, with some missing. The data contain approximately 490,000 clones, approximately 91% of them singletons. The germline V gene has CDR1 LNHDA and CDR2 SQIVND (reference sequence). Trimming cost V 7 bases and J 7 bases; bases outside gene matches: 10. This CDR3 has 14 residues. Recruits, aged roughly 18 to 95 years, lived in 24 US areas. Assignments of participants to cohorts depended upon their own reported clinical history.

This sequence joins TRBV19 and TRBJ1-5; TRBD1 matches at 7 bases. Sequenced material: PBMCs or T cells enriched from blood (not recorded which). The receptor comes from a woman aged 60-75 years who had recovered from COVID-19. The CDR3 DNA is TGTGCCAGTACCTTGACAGGGAAGAGACAGCCCCAGCATTTT. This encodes CASTLTGKRQPQHF.